Shown below are 19 T cell receptor beta chains from a single sample sequenced in a study of cytomegalovirus exposure and HLA in healthy donors. Both 60 Vbeta primers and 13 Jbeta primers went into the PCR. The data were produced by immunoSEQ multiplex PCR, yet TCRdb's version contains in-frame clones alone and is incomplete. This sample has 93,000 or so clones, with under 85% found just once. Material for sequencing was PBMCs. These receptors were obtained from a man aged 45-65 years in good health and CMV-seropositive.

The chain combines TRBV11-1 with TRBJ1-1; the D is unclear. The V gene lost 0 bases and the J gene lost 2 bases, with 4 bases spanning the gap. The CDR3 totals 13 residues. The germline gives CDR1 SGHAT, CDR2 FQDESV (reference sequence). In nucleotides, the CDR3 is TGTGCCAGCAGCTTAGCTCATAACACTGAAGCTTTCTTT. Translated: CASSLAHNTEAFF.

J is TRBJ2-2 and V is TRBV5-4; D is perhaps TRBD2 (6 bases). V dropped 4 bases and J dropped 3 bases, with 13 bases sitting between them. CDR3 size: 15 residues. Per germline, CDR1 SGHNT and CDR2 YYREEE (reference sequence). CDR3 protein: CASSAGSGYTGELFF. The DNA of the CDR3 is TGTGCCAGCAGCGCGGGGTCAGGATACACCGGGGAGCTGTTTTTT.

CDR3 sequence: CASTGDRVVTEAFF. CDR3 coding DNA: TGTGCCAGCACAGGGGACAGGGTTGTCACTGAAGCTTTCTTT. The chain recombines TRBV7-2 with TRBJ1-1, with TRBD1 matching 9 bases. The CDR3 has 14 amino acids. CDR1 is SGHTA, CDR2 FQGNSA, per germline. V gave up 7 bases and J gave up 4 bases; unmatched junction bases: 7.

The gene calls are TRBV5-1 and TRBJ2-1; 9 bases line up with TRBD2. Germline trimming cut 3 bases from V and 7 bases from J; bases unmatched to any gene: 5. Per germline, CDR1 SGHRS and CDR2 YFSETQ. There are 14 residues in the CDR3. CDR3 loop: CASSYGTSLNEQFF. The CDR3 DNA reads as TGCGCCAGCAGCTACGGGACTAGCTTGAATGAGCAGTTCTTC.

V gene TRBV30 combines with J gene TRBJ2-7; 7 bases align to TRBD2. This CDR3 has 14 residues. Per the germline V gene, CDR1 is GTSNPN and CDR2 is SVGIG (reference sequence). J was trimmed by 2 bases and V by 2 bases; bases with no gene match: 6. In DNA, the CDR3 is TGTGCCTGGAGTCGGAGCGGGATCACCTACGAGCAGTACTTC. Protein product: CAWSRSGITYEQYF.

This clone has only one observation. The chain uses TRBV18 and TRBJ1-1; perhaps TRBD1 as D (6 bases). The germline V gene has CDR1 KGHSH and CDR2 LQKENI. The CDR3 has 13 residues. The V gene lost 3 bases and the J gene lost 5 bases, with 10 bases spanning the gap. As DNA, the CDR3 is TGTGCCAGCTCACCCGACAGGTTGACTGAAGCTTTCTTT. Protein sequence: CASSPDRLTEAFF.

The V call is TRBV27, the J call TRBJ2-2, with 13 bases identical to TRBD2. Germline lookup yields CDR1 MNHEY and CDR2 SMNVEV (reference sequence). V shed 6 bases, J shed 6 bases, and the junction held 7 bases outside the gene matches. The CDR3 is 16 residues long. This CDR3 is CASSFFGTSGAGELFF. The CDR3, as DNA: TGTGCCAGCAGCTTTTTCGGGACTAGCGGGGCCGGGGAGCTGTTTTTT.

This chain joins TRBV14 and TRBJ2-7; D perhaps matches TRBD1 (5 bases). Between the trimmed V and J ends, which lost 2 bases and 8 bases, there was a span of 22 bases. This CDR3 spans 16 amino acids. The germline CDR1 and CDR2 sequences are SGHDN and FVKESK. As DNA, the CDR3 is TGTGCCAGCAGCCAACCACGTGGGCCAGGGCAGTATAAGCAGTACTTC. As protein: CASSQPRGPGQYKQYF.

This clone has more than one count but fewer than ten. The V and J genes are TRBV19 and TRBJ1-5; TRBD1 agrees at 9 bases. Germline V gene data show CDR1 as LNHDA and CDR2 as SQIVND (reference sequence). This CDR3 contains 15 residues. Trimming removed 6 bases from V and 4 bases from J; junction bases left unmatched: 7. The CDR3 region is CASRTTGGGNQPQHF. In DNA form, the CDR3 reads TGTGCCAGTAGAACAACAGGGGGCGGGAATCAGCCCCAGCATTTT. The complete variable domain, with remaining parts taken from reference TRBV19 and TRBJ1-5, reads DGGITQSPKYLFRKEGQNVTLSCEQNLNHDAMYWYRQDPGQGLRLIYYSQIVNDFQKGDIAEGYSVSREKKESFPLTVTSAQKNPTAFYLCASRTTGGGNQPQHFGDGTRLSIL.

The J gene is TRBJ2-3, the V gene TRBV7-8, with 9 bases aligning to TRBD2. Losses at the gene ends were 3 bases for V and 3 bases for J; bases not matched to a gene: 7. Germline CDR1 SGHVS, CDR2 FQNEAQ. This CDR3 contains 16 residues. The CDR3 DNA reads TGTGCCAGCAGCTTCCCGGCGGGAGGGCAGACAGATACGCAGTATTTT. Residues: CASSFPAGGQTDTQYF.

The chain is built from TRBV4-1 and TRBJ2-7; 12 bases are a match to TRBD2. From germline, CDR1 is MGHRA and CDR2 YSYEKL. The CDR3 contains 16 residues. J lost 5 bases, V lost 0 bases, and 5 bases had no gene match. CDR3 DNA: TGCGCCAGCAGCCAAGAGCGGGCTAGCGGGAGGGACGAGCAGTACTTC. Translation: CASSQERASGRDEQYF.

The V call is TRBV28, the J call TRBJ1-5; TRBD1 matches 8 bases. Germline V CDR1 and CDR2: MDHEN, SYDVKM. J was trimmed by 6 bases and V by 4 bases; bases with no gene match: 11. The CDR3 covers 16 residues. The CDR3 DNA reads as TGTGCCAGCAGTTCACTCGGACAGGGAGGAGGTCAGCCCCAGCATTTT. Amino acids: CASSSLGQGGGQPQHF.

The rearrangement links TRBV5-4 to TRBJ2-2, with 14 bases matching TRBD2. Germline V gene data show CDR1 as SGHNT and CDR2 as YYREEE (reference sequence). The trim removed 4 bases at V and 6 bases at J, leaving 11 bases unmatched. This CDR3 is 18 amino acids long. This CDR3 reads CASSPGLAGGEVAGELFF. Written as DNA, the CDR3 is TGTGCCAGCAGCCCTGGACTAGCGGGAGGCGAGGTCGCCGGGGAGCTGTTTTTT.

This clone was seen repeatedly, ten times or more. This rearrangement joins TRBV4-3 to TRBJ1-2; 10 nucleotides match TRBD1. V lost 2 bases and J lost 5; bases outside the gene matches: 5. CDR1 LGHNA and CDR2 YSLEER come from the germline V gene. The CDR3 runs 15 residues. CDR3 DNA sequence: TGCGCCAGCAGCCAACAGACAGGGGGCGATTATGGCTACACCTTC. Amino acids: CASSQQTGGDYGYTF.

The chain recombines TRBV19 with TRBJ1-2, with a tentative D call TRBD1 (5 bases). V was trimmed by 3 bases and J by 7 bases, leaving 12 bases between them. This CDR3 contains 13 residues. Germline-derived CDR1 and CDR2 are LNHDA and SQIVND (reference sequence). Here the CDR3 reads CASSIKAGVGYTF. The CDR3 DNA is TGTGCCAGTAGTATTAAGGCGGGGGTTGGCTACACCTTC.

The genes are TRBV4-1 and TRBJ2-5; 11 bases are shared with TRBD2. The germline V gene has CDR1 MGHRA and CDR2 YSYEKL. There are 15 residues in the CDR3. The V and J ends lost 4 bases and 5 bases, in that order; junction bases with no gene match: 6. The CDR3 DNA reads as TGCGCCAGCAGCCGACCGACTAGCGGGAAGGAGACCCAGTACTTC. Its translation is CASSRPTSGKETQYF.

The chain links TRBV28 to TRBJ1-6, with no clear D. Trimming removed 9 bases from V and 5 bases from J, with 14 bases in between. CDR3 size: 14 residues. Germline V gene lookup returns CDR1 MDHEN and CDR2 SYDVKM. CDR3 in DNA: TGTGCCAGTTTTCGAGCAGACAATAATTCACCCCTCCACTTT. This gives the protein CASFRADNNSPLHF.

The V gene is TRBV18, the J gene TRBJ2-1, with TRBD1 matching 11 bases. The CDR3 is 16 residues long. CDR1 and CDR2 (germline): KGHSH, LQKENI. The J segment lost 1 base and the V segment lost 4 bases, leaving 3 bases of the junction unmatched. CDR3 protein: CASSLGTGGSYNEQFF. The CDR3 nucleotides read TGTGCCAGCTCACTCGGGACAGGGGGTTCCTACAATGAGCAGTTCTTC.

This clone was counted only a few times. The J gene is TRBJ2-7, the V gene TRBV7-3; 9 nucleotides agree with TRBD2. The germline V gene has CDR1 SGHTA and CDR2 FQGTGA. The CDR3 has 14 amino acids. The V gene end was trimmed by 5 bases and the J gene end by 3 bases; junction bases not matched to a gene: 5. CDR3 protein: CASSLGTSSYEQYF. CDR3 sequence (DNA): TGTGCCAGCAGCCTCGGGACTAGCAGCTACGAGCAGTACTTC.